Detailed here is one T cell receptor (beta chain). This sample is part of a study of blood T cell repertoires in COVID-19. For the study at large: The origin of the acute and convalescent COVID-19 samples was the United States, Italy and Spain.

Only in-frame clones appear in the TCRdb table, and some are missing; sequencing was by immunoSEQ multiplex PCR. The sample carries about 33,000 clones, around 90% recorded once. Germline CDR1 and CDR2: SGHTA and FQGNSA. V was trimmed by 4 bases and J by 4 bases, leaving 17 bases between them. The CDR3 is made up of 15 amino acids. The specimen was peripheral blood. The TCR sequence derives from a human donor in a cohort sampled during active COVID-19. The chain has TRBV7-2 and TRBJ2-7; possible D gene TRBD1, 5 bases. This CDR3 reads CASSSPRVIGYEQYF. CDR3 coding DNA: TGTGCCAGCAGCTCCCCCAGGGTAATTGGGTACGAGCAGTACTTC.